A few counts support the clone carrying this T cell receptor (beta chain). This sample was taken from a study of blood T cell repertoires in COVID-19. Overall study: COVID-19 samples, acute and convalescent, were from the United States, Italy and Spain.

Original analysis: Cell counts per sample came from amplifying reference gene primers. This table comes from immunoSEQ multiplex PCR, and its TCRdb copy is limited to in-frame clones, with some not included. The V and J calls and clone size come from that table; D and trimming were worked out from the DNA. This table holds some 150,000 clones, roughly 88% found once. Trimming cost V 6 bases and J 1 base, with 10 bases left between them. The CDR3 sequence is 14 residues long. Germline V gene data show CDR1 as MNHNY and CDR2 as SVGAGI (reference sequence). Participants spanned ages about 18 to 95 years and resided in 20 to 30 US areas. Symptom resolution, clearance, or two negative PCRs marked donors in Cohort 3 as recovered.

This sequence originates from a man over 45 who had recovered from COVID-19. The chain links TRBV6-6 to TRBJ1-5; D is uncertain. The sample taken for sequencing was PBMCs or T cells enriched from blood (not recorded which). The DNA for the CDR3 is TGTGCCAGCAGCCCAGTTCAAAGCAATCAGCCCCAGCATTTT. Protein: CASSPVQSNQPQHF.